This T cell receptor (beta chain) came from a study of blood T cell repertoires in COVID-19 (dated by TCRdb to about 2020). Concerning the study at large: The collaborator samples originated in the United States, Italy and Spain and spanned the acute and convalescent phases of COVID-19. The prospective study material was composed of cDNA or gDNA derived from T cells, B-cell-depleted T cells, or PBMCs. Subjects who had been exposed to COVID-19, were actively infected with it, or had recovered from it provided the deeply sampled blood TCRbeta repertoires that made up the dataset. The repertoires were made available in a free public database intended to serve as a resource for research on the immune response to SARS-CoV-2. Samples were obtained from the ongoing ImmuneRACE study (first 160 participants) and from approximately 1,200 subjects provided by 6 global collaborators. A de-identified subject ID, COVID-19 status, age in years and sex were almost always included in the sample metadata. Where available, HLA class I and class II types were obtained from metadata supplied by the sample provider rather than from assay-based typing.

Each collaborating institution followed its own protocols to collect whole blood in K2EDTA tubes. For TCRbeta analysis, collaborator samples were shipped as frozen whole blood, as isolated PBMCs, or as DNA extracted from either sample type. Taken from the germline V gene, the CDR1 and CDR2 loops are MNHEY and SVGAGI. The V end gives up 2 bases and the J end 4 bases, leaving 5 bases in the junction not matched to a gene. Its CDR3 holds 16 amino acids, cysteine through phenylalanine. Solely the CDR3 DNA is kept, with 48 bases framed from the first base. Here is what the overall study found, with its caveats: How much clinical and demographic metadata was included differed by source and by participant, and the metadata was provided uncurated.

Worth noting for this clone: Which antigen it targets is not known. No clone much larger than this one lies a single base away; base qualities are absent.

The immunoSEQ Assay, a bias-controlled multiplex PCR, was used to amplify TCRbeta CDR3 regions from genomic DNA. The authors processed their data as follows. The number of nucleated cells in each sample was estimated from the amplification of reference gene primers within the assay. To quantify the absolute abundance of each unique TCRbeta CDR3 rearrangement, sequence reads were collapsed and filtered. Productive Simpson clonality was computed per sample as the square root of Simpson's diversity index over productive rearrangements. TCRdb retrieved this table from immuneACCESS and kept in-frame rearrangements only. Not all clones are present; in checked studies, unresolved V genes account for under half, and no reason is known for the remainder. For V, J and clone size, that table is used; D and trimming come from the DNA. The table for this sample lists about 120,000 clones; around four fifths of them were counted only once. Of the sample, about an eighth falls within the top ten clones.

In this chain, TRBV6-5 is recombined with TRBJ1-4, with TRBD1 identical over 9 junction bases. The sample comprised peripheral blood. The TCR was taken from a man aged 55 to 70 with acute or convalescent COVID-19. The DNA sequence follows: TGTGCCAGCAGTTACGCGTGGGACAGGGTTAATGAAAAACTGTTTTTT. The translation is CASSYAWDRVNEKLFF.